The clone carrying this TCR beta chain was counted at least ten times. The antigen remains unidentified. Diagnosis was based on clinical symptoms, serum thyroxine, TRAb, thyroid ultrasound and orbital computed tomography. The source of the PBMCs was 10 ml of fresh peripheral blood. This specimen comes from a study of Graves' ophthalmopathy and Graves' hyperthyroidism. Study information: Pretreatment peripheral blood was obtained at initial diagnosis. The study, taken as a whole, reports: Clonotypes were expanded in thyroid at above 0.001 frequency, and most also appeared in blood.

Germline CDR1 is SGHTA and CDR2 is FQGNSA. V was pared by 6 bases and J by 6 bases, with 5 bases between. The CDR3 spans 10 residues. TCR beta CDR3 regions were amplified from RNA transcripts. A first-round RT-PCR used HTBI primers, followed by a second-round multiplex PCR. Each CDR3 protein gets one entry after TCRdb re-called the multiplex PCR reads with MiXCR. The sample lists about 180,000 distinct CDR3 sequences, under 40% occurring once. The sequenced material came from peripheral blood. The receptor was isolated from a woman aged 40 to 50 with Graves' ophthalmopathy. J is TRBJ2-5 and V is TRBV7-2; D not certain. DNA for the CDR3: TGTGCCAGCAGAGGAAAGACCCAGTACTTC. Encoded protein: CASRGKTQYF.